One and the same sample provided the 14 T cell receptor beta chains below, sequenced in a study of OX40 agonist ivuxolimab in advanced cancers. The assay was immunoSEQ multiplex PCR, and TCRdb's table has in-frame clones only and misses some. The table has roughly 80,000 clones, approximately 79% seen once. The specimen was CD4+ or CD8+ T cells sorted from blood, collected in a trial of the OX40 agonist ivuxolimab. These receptors came from an adult with an advanced solid tumor such as melanoma, head and neck, liver or kidney cancer.

The chain has TRBV5-1 and TRBJ2-5; 8 nucleotides line up with TRBD2. Losses at the gene ends were 0 bases for V and 2 bases for J; bases not matched to a gene: 3. Germline CDR1 and CDR2: SGHRS and YFSETQ. The length of the CDR3 is 15 residues. The CDR3 DNA sequence: TGCGCCAGCAGCTTGGCCGGGAGGGTTCAAGAGACCCAGTACTTC. It encodes CASSLAGRVQETQYF.

The V gene is TRBV7-8, the J gene TRBJ1-1, with D perhaps TRBD1 (5 bases). The V and J ends lost 1 base and 11 bases respectively, with 14 bases between them. CDR3 length: 13 amino acids. CDR1 and CDR2 (germline): SGHVS, FQNEAQ. The DNA for the CDR3 is TGTGCCAGCAGCTTAGTAATGGTTGGGGCGGCTTTCTTT. Protein product: CASSLVMVGAAFF. The full variable domain, its missing parts supplied by reference TRBV7-8 and TRBJ1-1, is GAGVSQSPRYKVAKRGQDVALRCDPISGHVSLFWYQQALGQGPEFLTYFQNEAQLDKSGLPSDRFFAERPEGSVSTLKIQRTQQEDSAVYLCASSLVMVGAAFFGQGTRLTVV.

This clone was detected once. The chain employs TRBV6-1 and TRBJ2-5, with a possible D match to TRBD1 (5 bases). Per germline, CDR1 MNHNS and CDR2 SASEGT. This CDR3 comprises 14 residues. Trimming shortened V by 7 bases and J by 4 bases, and 16 bases separated the two germline ends. The CDR3 sequence is CASIWSRVGETQYF. The CDR3 nucleotides read TGTGCCAGCATTTGGTCCAGGGTAGGAGAGACCCAGTACTTC.

V usage is TRBV15 and J usage is TRBJ2-5; TRBD2 matches 12 bases. J was trimmed by 2 bases and V by 9 bases; bases with no gene match: 4. The CDR3 spans 14 residues. In germline, CDR1 is LNHNV, CDR2 YYDKDF (reference sequence). CDR3 amino acids: CATLLAGGQETQYF. CDR3 nucleotide sequence: TGTGCCACTCTCCTAGCGGGGGGGCAAGAGACCCAGTACTTC.

This chain uses TRBV27 with TRBJ2-2, with D hard to call. The germline CDR1 and CDR2 sequences are MNHEY and SMNVEV (reference sequence). CDR3 length: 15 residues. V lost 2 bases to trimming and J lost 0 bases, with 7 bases between them. This chain's CDR3 is CASSLQGTNTGELFF. The DNA of the CDR3 is TGTGCCAGCAGTTTACAAGGGACGAACACCGGGGAGCTGTTTTTT.

This rearrangement joins TRBV4-3 to TRBJ2-3; 14 bases line up with TRBD2. The CDR3 sequence is 19 residues long. In germline, CDR1 is LGHNA, CDR2 YSLEER. V was pared by 0 bases and J by 5 bases, with 10 bases of the junction left unmatched. CDR3 in DNA: TGCGCCAGCAGCCAAGAAGGCGGGACTAGCGGGAGCGTTATAGATACGCAGTATTTT. Amino acid sequence: CASSQEGGTSGSVIDTQYF.

The CDR3: CASSPTVGFSSYEQYV. The CDR3 coding sequence is TGTGCCAGCAGCCCGACGGTAGGGTTTAGCTCCTACGAGCAGTACGTC. The rearrangement uses TRBV11-2 and TRBJ2-7, with D uncertain. This CDR3 is built from 16 residues. The germline CDR1 and CDR2 sequences are SGHAT and FQNNGV. V lost 5 bases and J 0 bases, leaving 17 bases between the germline ends.

V and J are TRBV7-6 and TRBJ2-1; TRBD2 is a possible D gene (7 bases). V lost 5 bases and J lost 6, with 20 bases in between. This CDR3 has 16 residues. The germline CDR1 and CDR2 sequences are SGHVS and FNYEAQ. The CDR3 nucleotides read TGTGCCAGCAGCCCTAGACGCTGGGAGGGGGGCAATGAGCAGTTCTTC. Its protein is CASSPRRWEGGNEQFF.

The rearrangement uses TRBV27 and TRBJ2-1; the D is unclear. The ends were cut back, 6 bases at V and 1 base at J, with 13 bases in the middle. Per germline, CDR1 MNHEY and CDR2 SMNVEV (reference sequence). This CDR3 contains 15 residues. The CDR3 DNA reads TGTGCCAGCAGATACGGCCGCTCTTCCTACAATGAGCAGTTCTTC. Residues: CASRYGRSSYNEQFF.

The chain joins TRBV30 to TRBJ2-3; 12 bases agree with TRBD2. Germline loops: CDR1 GTSNPN, CDR2 SVGIG (reference sequence). The CDR3 covers 16 residues. The ends lost 2 bases at V and 2 bases at J; junction bases unmatched: 5. The CDR3 loop reads CAWSLSSGRVTDTQYF. The CDR3 bases are TGTGCCTGGAGTCTCTCTAGCGGGAGGGTCACAGATACGCAGTATTTT. The full variable domain, rest sourced from reference TRBV30 and TRBJ2-3, is SQTIHQWPATLVQPVGSPLSLECTVEGTSNPNLYWYRQAAGRGLQLLFYSVGIGQISSEVPQNLSASRPQDRQFILSSKKLLLSDSGFYLCAWSLSSGRVTDTQYFGPGTRLTVL.

V is TRBV5-6 and J is TRBJ1-1, with unresolved D. V was clipped by 3 bases and J by 1 base, with 7 bases between them. This CDR3 comprises 13 residues. Looked up from germline, CDR1 is SGHDT and CDR2 is YYEEEE. CDR3 residues: CASSWAGNTEAFF. DNA of the CDR3: TGTGCCAGCAGCTGGGCCGGGAACACTGAAGCTTTCTTT.

The gene calls are TRBV9 and TRBJ2-1; 8 bases line up with TRBD1. Germline CDR1 SGDLS, CDR2 YYNGEE. V shed 0 bases, J shed 8 bases, and the junction held 7 bases outside the gene matches. This CDR3 spans 15 amino acids. The DNA of the CDR3 is TGTGCCAGCAGCGTAGCGACAGGGGTTCTTGATGAGCAGTTCTTC. It is translated as CASSVATGVLDEQFF.

The chain joins TRBV5-4 to TRBJ2-2; D remains ambiguous. The ends were cut back, 4 bases at V and 0 bases at J, with 10 bases in the middle. Germline-derived CDR1 and CDR2 are SGHNT and YYREEE (reference sequence). This CDR3 has 15 amino acids. The CDR3 loop is CASSLTTSNTGELFF. The CDR3 coding sequence is TGTGCCAGCAGCCTTACGACGTCGAACACCGGGGAGCTGTTTTTT. The full variable domain, completed using reference TRBV5-4 and TRBJ2-2, is ETGVTQSPTHLIKTRGQQVTLRCSSQSGHNTVSWYQQALGQGPQFIFQYYREEENGRGNFPPRFSGLQFPNYSSELNVNALELDDSALYLCASSLTTSNTGELFFGEGSRLTVL.

This clone was counted between two and nine times. The rearrangement uses TRBV6-6 and TRBJ1-4, with D possibly matching TRBD1 (6 bases). This CDR3 comprises 15 residues. Deletions cut 0 bases from V and 5 bases from J, with 10 bases between. Germline CDR1 reads MNHNY; CDR2 reads SVGAGI (reference sequence). CDR3 amino acids: CASSYSKGVNEKLFF. In DNA form, the CDR3 reads TGTGCCAGCAGTTACTCAAAGGGGGTAAATGAAAAACTGTTTTTT.